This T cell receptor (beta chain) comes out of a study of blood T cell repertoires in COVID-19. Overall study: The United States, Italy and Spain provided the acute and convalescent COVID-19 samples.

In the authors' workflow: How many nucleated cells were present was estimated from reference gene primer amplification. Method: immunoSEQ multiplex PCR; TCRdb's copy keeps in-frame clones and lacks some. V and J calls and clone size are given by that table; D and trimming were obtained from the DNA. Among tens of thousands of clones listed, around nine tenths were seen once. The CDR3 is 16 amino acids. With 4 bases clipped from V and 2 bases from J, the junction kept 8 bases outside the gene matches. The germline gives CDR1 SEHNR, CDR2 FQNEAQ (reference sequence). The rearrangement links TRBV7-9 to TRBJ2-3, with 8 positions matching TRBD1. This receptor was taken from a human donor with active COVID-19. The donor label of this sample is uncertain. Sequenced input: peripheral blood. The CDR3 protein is CASSSGRTGTTDTQYF. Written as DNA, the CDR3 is TGTGCCAGCAGCTCGGGTCGGACAGGGACCACAGATACGCAGTATTTT.